The 8 T cell receptor beta chains in this list originate from one sample, sequenced in a study of cytomegalovirus exposure and HLA in healthy donors. The PCR was carried out with 60 Vbeta primers and 13 Jbeta primers. Sequenced by immunoSEQ multiplex PCR; TCRdb stores in-frame clones only, minus some. The sample holds 200,000 to 250,000 clones; around 88% are singletons and the top ten take 1%. The sequencing sample was made of PBMCs. Every receptor here comes from a young woman in good health and CMV-seronegative.

In its sample, this clone was seen a few times. The V and J genes are TRBV27 and TRBJ1-2, with a possible D match to TRBD1 (6 bases). Germline CDR1 MNHEY, CDR2 SMNVEV (reference sequence). The V end lost 6 bases, the J end lost 1 base, and 12 bases lay between the germline ends. The CDR3 spans 14 residues. CDR3: CASRLQGINYGYTF. The CDR3 coding sequence is TGTGCCAGCAGACTACAGGGAATTAACTATGGCTACACCTTC.

The genes are TRBV19 and TRBJ1-2; a possible D gene is TRBD1 (5 bases). V was shortened by 7 bases and J by 2 bases, with 23 bases between the two germline ends. Germline-derived CDR1 and CDR2 are LNHDA and SQIVND (reference sequence). The CDR3 spans 17 residues. The CDR3: CASTNILMGSGNYGYTF. The CDR3, as DNA: TGTGCCAGTACCAATATTCTGATGGGGTCAGGGAACTATGGCTACACCTTC.

The chain carries TRBV9 and TRBJ2-7; possibly TRBD1 for D (6 bases). This CDR3 contains 13 residues. V shed 4 bases and J shed 6 bases, with 14 bases lying between them. Germline CDR1 is SGDLS and CDR2 is YYNGEE. CDR3 sequence reads: CASSIHRDGEQYF. CDR3 coding DNA: TGTGCCAGCAGCATCCACAGGGACGGCGAGCAGTACTTC.

This chain joins TRBV21-1 and TRBJ1-4; TRBD1, as called in the table, went unchecked against the DNA. TRBV21-1 is a documented pseudogene. This CDR3 region has 15 residues. CDR3 amino acids: CASSNGRQGKGKLFF. CDR3 in DNA: TGTGCCAGCAGCAACGGGAGACAGGGGAAAGGAAAACTGTTTTTT.

The V call is TRBV18, the J call TRBJ1-1, with unresolved D. Germline V CDR1 and CDR2: KGHSH, LQKENI. Trimming left V 0 bases short and J 4 bases short, with 6 bases between. There are 13 residues in the CDR3. For the CDR3, the DNA is TGTGCCAGCTCACCACCAATAGTCACTGAAGCTTTCTTT. The encoded protein is CASSPPIVTEAFF.

A remark on this clone: The junction differs from germline at one of its ends, possibly a read error. The rearrangement links TRBV18 to TRBJ1-5; 9 bases match TRBD1. The CDR3 is 14 amino acids. The germline CDR1 and CDR2 sequences are KGHSH and LQKENI. The CDR3 reads CASSPQGAKQPQHF. In nucleotides, the CDR3 is TGTGCCAGCTCTCCACAGGGGGCGAAACAGCCCCAGCATTTT.

This clone was found a few times. The chain combines TRBV19 with TRBJ2-5; possibly TRBD2 for D (6 bases). V gave up 6 bases and J gave up 2 bases, with 13 bases separating them. The CDR3 is 14 amino acids. Germline V gene data show CDR1 as LNHDA and CDR2 as SQIVND (reference sequence). The CDR3 DNA is TGTGCCAGTAGCCCACGGGGGACTCAAGAGACCCAGTACTTC. Amino acids: CASSPRGTQETQYF.

This sequence joins TRBV7-8 and TRBJ2-3, with TRBD1 matching over 7 bases. The V and J ends lost 5 bases and 8 bases, in that order; junction bases with no gene match: 16. In germline, CDR1 is SGHVS, CDR2 FQNEAQ. The CDR3 totals 16 residues. The CDR3 DNA follows: TGTGCCAGCAGCCCAATGAGGGGGCTGCGCCCAGGTACGCAGTATTTT. It is translated as CASSPMRGLRPGTQYF.